This T cell receptor beta chain originates from a study of shared clonotypes between healthy human individuals. Whole-study results and caveats: Clonotype sharing among donors was thought likely to change with sequencing depth.

In germline, CDR1 is SGHDT, CDR2 YYEEEE. The V and J ends lost 4 bases and 4 bases respectively, with 9 bases between them. The CDR3 is 13 residues long. As regards this clone: What it binds is unknown. This sample includes further DNA sequences coding for the same CDR3.

Clones were read by immunoSEQ multiplex PCR, and TCRdb kept only the in-frame ones, dropping some. The data show roughly 2.2 million clones, approximately 93% seen once. This sequence joins TRBV5-6 and TRBJ2-1; D gene ambiguous. This sequence originates from a man younger than 30 in good health. Some clones in this sample may be carry-over from other donors' samples. The source material was naive CD4+ T cells from PBMCs. Subset reported: CD45RA+ positively selected. The CDR3 nucleotides are TGTGCCAGCAGCCCAGACCCATACAATGAGCAGTTCTTC. Amino acid sequence: CASSPDPYNEQFF.